These T cell receptor beta chains were read from a single sample in a study of cytomegalovirus exposure and HLA in healthy donors. TCRdb's table, derived via immunoSEQ multiplex PCR, lists solely in-frame clones and lacks some. The table shows about 130,000 clones, with roughly 90% occurring only once. Sequences were obtained from PBMCs. The origin of the receptors is a man aged 30-40 years in good health and CMV-seronegative. CDR3s include the opening cysteine and the closing phenylalanine or tryptophan. D genes are given only for firm matches. Clone size is stated in some rows and not others, as once, few, many or a class when expanded.

J gene	clone size	V gene	D gene	CDR3 DNA	CDR3 protein
TRBJ2-7	.	TRBV6-5	.	TGTGCCAGCAGGGAGGAGCCCCTCATCCACGAGCAGTACTTC	CASREEPLIHEQYF
TRBJ2-7	.	TRBV10-2	.	TGCGCCAGCAGTGAGTATTTGCGAAAGTACTACGAGCAGTACTTC	CASSEYLRKYYEQYF
TRBJ2-1	once	TRBV11-2	.	TGTGCCAGCAGCCCTAGTTACAATGAGCAGTTCTTC	CASSPSYNEQFF
TRBJ2-1	.	TRBV5-1	.	TGCGCCAGCAGCTTGGGTATTTATGAGCAGTTCTTC	CASSLGIYEQFF
TRBJ2-7	.	TRBV12-1	.	TGTGCCAGCAGCTTTTACTACGAGCAGTACTTC	CASSFYYEQYF
TRBJ2-7	.	TRBV5-5	TRBD2	TGTGCCAGCAGGGCTAGCGGGAGTCAGGGGGAGCAGTACTTC	CASRASGSQGEQYF
TRBJ2-5	.	TRBV5-4	TRBD2	TGTGCCAGCAGCTTGGAGTCAGCGGGAGTCCAAAGTCAAGAGACCCAGTACTTC	CASSLESAGVQSQETQYF
TRBJ2-2	.	TRBV19	TRBD2	TGTGCCAGTAGTATGGGTAGAGCGGGAGGTCTGGTCGGGGAGCTGTTTTTT	CASSMGRAGGLVGELFF
TRBJ1-5	.	TRBV4-1	.	TGCGCCAGCAGCCAGTACCCCGAAGGGGCCAATCAGCCCCAGCATTTT	CASSQYPEGANQPQHF
TRBJ1-1	.	TRBV5-1	.	TGCGCCAGCAGCTTGATAACGGGGGGTGCCACTGAAGCTTTCTTT	CASSLITGGATEAFF
TRBJ2-3	.	TRBV2	.	TGTGCCAGCAGTGAAGAGGCAAAGCTCGAGGGAGCTACGCAGTATTTT	CASSEEAKLEGATQYF
TRBJ2-5	.	TRBV27	TRBD1	TGTGCCAGCAGCCGGGGACAGGGGCACCTTCAAGAGACCCAGTACTTC	CASSRGQGHLQETQYF
TRBJ2-2	.	TRBV7-3	TRBD2	TGTGCCAGCAGCTTTAGCGGGACGAACACCGGGGAGCTGTTTTTT	CASSFSGTNTGELFF
TRBJ2-1	.	TRBV7-9	TRBD1	TGTGCCAGCAGCCCTAGGGACAGCTTGTACAATGAGCAGTTCTTC	CASSPRDSLYNEQFF
TRBJ2-7	.	TRBV19	.	TGTGCCAGTAGTGCTGGGACTCTGCGGGTTTCTTACGAGCAGTACTTC	CASSAGTLRVSYEQYF
TRBJ2-7	.	TRBV5-1	TRBD2	TGCGCCAGCAGCTCGGGGGGCTACGAGCAGTACTTC	CASSSGGYEQYF
TRBJ1-5	.	TRBV6-6	.	TGTGCCAGCAGTTACCTCGGGGGATTCCAGCCCCAGCATTTT	CASSYLGGFQPQHF
TRBJ2-1	.	TRBV7-8	TRBD2	TGTGCCAGCAGCCCGGGACTAGCGGGAGTTAGGAATGAGCAGTTCTTC	CASSPGLAGVRNEQFF
TRBJ1-4	.	TRBV6-5	.	TGTGCCAGCAGTTACGGAACAGGGAGTAATGAAAAACTGTTTTTT	CASSYGTGSNEKLFF
TRBJ2-7	.	TRBV5-1	TRBD2	TGCGCCAGCAGCTTGGCTTCTAGCGGGGGTGGCCCCTACGAGCAGTACTTC	CASSLASSGGGPYEQYF
TRBJ1-4	.	TRBV7-9	.	TGTGCCAGCAGCTCCAGGACAGTAACTAATGAAAAACTGTTTTTT	CASSSRTVTNEKLFF
TRBJ2-3	.	TRBV29-1	.	TGCAGCGTTAGGCCCGGGGTTAGCACAGATACGCAGTATTTT	CSVRPGVSTDTQYF
TRBJ1-1	.	TRBV5-4	TRBD1	TGTGCCAGCAGCTCCAGTCGTGACGGGACAGGGATTGAAGCTTTCTTT	CASSSSRDGTGIEAFF
TRBJ2-3	.	TRBV10-3	TRBD2	TGTGCCTCCACCCCTGGACGGGAGGCCACAGATACGCAGTATTTT	CASTPGREATDTQYF
TRBJ1-5	.	TRBV5-6	TRBD1	TGTGCCAGCAGCTTCGGGGCAGGGGGAAATCAGCCCCAGCATTTT	CASSFGAGGNQPQHF
TRBJ1-1	.	TRBV7-6	TRBD1	TGTGCCCCGCAAGGGGATCTGGGACAGAAGAACACTGAAGCTTTCTTT	CAPQGDLGQKNTEAFF
TRBJ2-3	.	TRBV5-4	.	TGTGCCAGCAGCTTCTTCAGTGGCCCAGATACGCAGTATTTT	CASSFFSGPDTQYF
TRBJ1-2	.	TRBV5-1	TRBD1	TGCGCCAGCAGCTTGGAGGGACAGGGGGTCGGCGGCTACACCTTC	CASSLEGQGVGGYTF
TRBJ2-3	.	TRBV6-1	TRBD2	TGTGCCAGCAGTGTTGGGGAAGCGGGACCAGATACGCAGTATTTT	CASSVGEAGPDTQYF
TRBJ2-3	.	TRBV6-5	TRBD1	TGTGCCAGCAGTGAGGGGGCCGCAGATACGCAGTATTTT	CASSEGAADTQYF
TRBJ2-1	once	TRBV2	TRBD2	TGTGCCAGCAGTGCCGGGACTAGCGGCTACAATGAGCAGTTCTTC	CASSAGTSGYNEQFF
TRBJ2-3	.	TRBV19	TRBD2	TGTGCCAGTAGTCCGGGACTATCAGATACGCAGTATTTT	CASSPGLSDTQYF
TRBJ1-3	.	TRBV2	TRBD1	TGTGCCAGCGCTTTCTCAACAGGGGTTTCTGGAAACACCATATATTTT	CASAFSTGVSGNTIYF
TRBJ2-3	.	TRBV18	.	TGTGCCAGCTCGACGAACAGCAGGGGAGATACAGATACGCAGTATTTT	CASSTNSRGDTDTQYF
TRBJ1-6	.	TRBV9	.	TGTGCCAGCAGCGTAGGCCAGGGAGGGTTGGAATCACCCCTCCACTTT	CASSVGQGGLESPLHF
TRBJ1-1	.	TRBV19	TRBD1	TGTGCCAGTAGTCCTATCGGGACAGACACTGAAGCTTTCTTT	CASSPIGTDTEAFF
TRBJ2-7	few	TRBV6-5	.	TGTGCCAGCACTTCAGACTACGAGCAGTACTTC	CASTSDYEQYF
TRBJ1-1	.	TRBV18	.	TGTGCCAGCTCACCGGAGACTGAAGCTTTCTTT	CASSPETEAFF
TRBJ2-5	once	TRBV2	TRBD2	TGTGCCAGCAGTGACTCCCCCCGACTAGCGGAAGAGACCCAGTACTTC	CASSDSPRLAEETQYF
TRBJ1-1	.	TRBV2	.	TGTGCCAGCAGTGAAGCTGGAAAGAGGGCTTTCTTT	CASSEAGKRAFF
TRBJ1-1	.	TRBV5-5	.	TGTGCCAGCAGCCCCCCTAAAGCAGGTGAAGCTTTCTTT	CASSPPKAGEAFF
TRBJ1-5	.	TRBV15	.	TGTGCCACCAGCAGAGATCGGTACCAGCATTTT	CATSRDRYQHF
TRBJ2-7	.	TRBV7-2	TRBD2	TGTGCCAGCAGCCCAGACGGGACTAGCGGACTCGAGCAGTACTTC	CASSPDGTSGLEQYF
TRBJ1-2	.	TRBV29-1	TRBD1	TGCAGCGTTGATTTCGCCGGGACAGGCAACTATGGCTACACCTTC	CSVDFAGTGNYGYTF